This T cell receptor beta chain derives from a study of blood T cell repertoires in COVID-19. Study-wide background: Both acute and convalescent COVID-19 samples were obtained from the United States, Italy and Spain. Nucleic acid was either cDNA or gDNA, and it came from T cells, B-cell-depleted T cells, or PBMCs.

Original analysis: Estimation of nucleated cell counts relied on the amplification of reference gene primers. TCRdb's copy holds only in-frame clones and misses some; the assay was immunoSEQ multiplex PCR. That table furnishes V, J and clone size, whereas the DNA furnished D and trimming. The repertoire holds 35,000 to 50,000 clones, with about 90% as singletons. The CDR3 loop spans 15 amino acids. Germline lookup yields CDR1 SGHNT and CDR2 YYREEE (reference sequence). V shed 0 bases and J 7 bases; nucleotides not matched to a gene: 6. Material for sequencing was peripheral blood. The J gene is TRBJ2-1, the V gene TRBV5-4, with TRBD2 identical over 8 bases. This sequence originates from a woman aged 40 to 50 with acute or convalescent COVID-19. The CDR3 sequence is CASSLAGLGGNEQFF. CDR3 bases: TGTGCCAGCAGCTTGGCGGGACTAGGTGGGAATGAGCAGTTCTTC.